Listed below are T cell receptor beta chains from one sample, sequenced in a study of regulatory T cells in long-lasting Graves disease. TCRdb re-called the multiplex PCR reads with MiXCR, one entry per CDR3 protein. The sample lists around 400,000 distinct CDR3 sequences, 20% to 25% occurring once. Material: peripheral blood mononuclear cells (PBMCs), obtained when the disease was refractory, from a patient treated with antithyroid drugs. The receptors come from a woman in her 40s with Graves disease. The CDR3 runs from the conserved cysteine through the conserved F or W. The D gene is left open where the match is weak. Clone size is stated in some rows and not others, as once, few, many or a class when expanded.

D	size	V	J	CDR3	DNA
NA	many	TRBV28	TRBJ2-5	CASSLWAGESGTQYF	TGTGCCAGCAGTTTATGGGCAGGGGAGTCTGGGACCCAGTACTTC
TRBD1	many	TRBV27	TRBJ1-6	CASSISRDRVNSPLHF	TGTGCCAGCAGTATCTCCCGGGACAGGGTTAATTCACCCCTCCACTTT
NA	many	TRBV29-1	TRBJ2-7	CSVEMAPTYEQYF	TGCAGCGTTGAAATGGCGCCTACCTACGAGCAGTACTTC
NA	many	TRBV7-2	TRBJ2-7	CASSFPDRAYEQYF	TGTGCCAGCAGCTTCCCGGACCGGGCCTACGAGCAGTACTTC
NA	NA	TRBV9	TRBJ2-7	CASSVRGGIGYEQYF	TGTGCCAGCAGCGTAAGAGGAGGGATTGGCTACGAGCAGTACTTC
NA	few	TRBV11-2	TRBJ2-1	CASSLRPGDGEQFF	TGTGCCAGCAGCTTACGTCCTGGCGACGGTGAGCAGTTCTTC
TRBD2	NA	TRBV11-1	TRBJ2-7	CASSLRRGLAGAYEQYF	TGTGCCAGCAGCTTAAGGCGGGGACTAGCGGGAGCTTACGAGCAGTACTTC
NA	many	TRBV28	TRBJ1-6	CASMNSPLHF	TGTGCCAGTATGAATTCACCCCTCCACTTT
TRBD1	many	TRBV6-5	TRBJ2-2	CASSYRTGGYTGELFF	TGTGCCAGCAGTTACCGGACAGGGGGATACACCGGGGAGCTGTTTTTT
NA	NA	TRBV11-2	TRBJ2-1	CASSSGYEQFF	TGTGCCAGCAGCTCAGGCTACGAGCAGTTCTTC
TRBD2	few	TRBV12-3/TRBV12-4	TRBJ2-1	CASSVSGGGFDEQFF	TGTGCCAGCAGTGTCAGCGGGGGGGGTTTTGATGAGCAGTTCTTC
TRBD1	many	TRBV28	TRBJ2-6	CASSPGTGFGANVLTF	TGTGCCAGCAGTCCTGGGACAGGGTTTGGGGCCAACGTCCTGACTTTC
NA	many	TRBV20-1	TRBJ2-7	CSAPLAYEQYF	TGCAGTGCTCCCCTTGCCTACGAGCAGTACTTC
NA	NA	TRBV28	TRBJ2-5	CASSLLLGSARETQYF	TGTGCCAGCAGTTTACTATTGGGTAGCGCGAGGGAGACCCAGTACTTC
NA	few	TRBV6-1	TRBJ1-5	CASSEEGGMRQPQHF	TGTGCCAGCAGTGAAGAGGGGGGTATGCGTCAGCCCCAGCATTTT
TRBD1	few	TRBV7-2	TRBJ1-1	CASSALLPGQRNTEAFF	TGTGCCAGCAGCGCGTTATTACCGGGACAGAGGAACACTGAAGCTTTCTTT
TRBD1	many	TRBV6-5	TRBJ2-7	CASSYFTGGQYEQYF	TGTGCCAGCAGTTACTTTACAGGGGGTCAATACGAGCAGTACTTC
TRBD1	many	TRBV20-1	TRBJ2-6	CSARGGQGTSGANVLTF	TGCAGTGCTAGAGGGGGACAGGGAACCTCTGGGGCCAACGTCCTGACTTTC
NA	NA	TRBV10-2	TRBJ1-1	CASRPFRNSNTEAFF	TGCGCCAGCAGGCCCTTCAGAAATTCTAACACTGAAGCTTTCTTT
NA	NA	TRBV7-9	TRBJ2-5	CASSLAPQLQGETQYF	TGTGCCAGCAGCTTAGCGCCACAGCTCCAGGGAGAGACCCAGTACTTC
NA	NA	TRBV4-1	TRBJ1-1	CASSRADGTEAFF	TGCGCCAGCAGCCGGGCGGACGGCACTGAAGCTTTCTTT
NA	few	TRBV7-8	TRBJ2-1	CASSLGGWEVEQFF	TGTGCCAGCAGCTTAGGGGGGTGGGAGGTTGAGCAGTTCTTC
NA	NA	TRBV20-1	TRBJ1-5	CSARDYHYQPQHF	TGCAGTGCTAGAGACTACCACTATCAGCCCCAGCATTTT
NA	NA	TRBV4-1	TRBJ2-7	CASSQTVFVYEQYF	TGCGCCAGCAGCCAGACTGTGTTCGTCTACGAGCAGTACTTC
TRBD1	many	TRBV29-1	TRBJ2-7	CSVVSGTGRSYEQYF	TGCAGCGTTGTATCCGGGACAGGGAGATCCTACGAGCAGTACTTC
NA	once	TRBV4-3	TRBJ1-2	CASSQEGQPTYGHTF	TGCGCCAGCAGCCAAGAGGGCCAGCCCACCTATGGCCACACCTTC
TRBD2	NA	TRBV2	TRBJ2-7	CASSETRLAGLDEQYF	TGTGCCAGCAGTGAAACGCGACTAGCGGGACTCGACGAGCAGTACTTC
NA	NA	TRBV11-2	TRBJ2-3	CASSLGPPGFQGTDTQYF	TGTGCCAGCAGCTTAGGGCCTCCGGGTTTCCAAGGCACAGATACGCAGTATTTT
TRBD2	NA	TRBV19	TRBJ2-1	CASSGRTSGRYNEQFF	TGTGCCAGTAGTGGCCGGACTAGCGGGAGGTACAATGAGCAGTTCTTC
NA	many	TRBV2	TRBJ2-5	CASSERDKDPRETQYF	TGTGCCAGCAGTGAAAGGGACAAGGACCCGCGCGAGACCCAGTACTTC
TRBD2	few	TRBV6-1	TRBJ2-7	CASSRTGTSGTYEQYF	TGTGCCAGCAGTCGAACCGGGACTAGCGGAACCTACGAGCAGTACTTC
TRBD1	few	TRBV29-1	TRBJ1-1	CSGGQGPEAFF	TGCAGCGGCGGACAGGGGCCTGAAGCTTTCTTT
NA	many	TRBV5-6	TRBJ1-5	CASSLEGSGNQPQHF	TGTGCCAGCAGCTTGGAAGGGTCCGGTAATCAGCCCCAGCATTTT
NA	NA	TRBV28	TRBJ1-6	CASSHLSQPLHF	TGTGCCAGCAGCCATTTAAGTCAGCCCCTCCACTTT
NA	NA	TRBV5-1	TRBJ2-7	CASSLDRVEREQYF	TGCGCCAGCAGCTTGGACAGGGTGGAACGCGAGCAGTACTTC